The rows below give T cell receptor beta chains drawn from one sample of a study of CD4 T cells in relation to SARS-CoV-2 and coronaviruses. Clones were sequenced by immunoSEQ multiplex PCR, and TCRdb holds only the in-frame ones, with some missing. The table includes 32,000 or so clones, over 60% detected once. No antigen has been identified for these receptors. The sample comprised CD4+ T cells from PBMCs, cultured in vitro. These receptors were taken from a human donor in good health. The CDR3 runs from the conserved cysteine through the conserved F or W. The order of the fields is D gene, clone size, CDR3 length, J gene, V gene, CDR3 protein, CDR3 DNA. A D gene is named only where the DNA matches it firmly. The listing skips clone size in some rows; elsewhere it reads once, few, many or a size class.

.,.,14,TRBJ1-5,TRBV12-2,CASKGGRCNQPQHF,TGTGCAAGTAAAGGGGGCCGGTGTAATCAGCCCCAGCATTTT
TRBD1,.,15,TRBJ1-1,TRBV11-1,CASSMGTGRLTEAFF,TGTGCCAGCAGCATGGGGACAGGGAGGTTAACTGAAGCTTTCTTT
.,few,15,TRBJ1-6,TRBV19,CASSTLDGAHSPLHF,TGTGCCAGTAGTACCTTGGACGGAGCCCATTCACCCCTCCACTTT
.,.,15,TRBJ2-7,TRBV6-1,CASSEARGTSYEQYF,TGTGCCAGCAGTGAAGCGCGAGGCACGTCCTACGAGCAGTACTTC
TRBD1,.,15,TRBJ2-5,TRBV5-1,CASSPQTGGGETQYF,TGCGCCAGCAGCCCTCAGACAGGGGGCGGAGAGACCCAGTACTTC
.,.,13,TRBJ2-5,TRBV7-9,CASSRTVQETQYF,TGTGCCAGCAGCCGGACAGTCCAAGAGACCCAGTACTTC
TRBD1,.,15,TRBJ2-3,TRBV5-1,CASSSWDRGPDTQYF,TGCGCCAGCAGCTCCTGGGACAGGGGACCAGATACGCAGTATTTT
.,.,13,TRBJ2-2,TRBV12-3/TRBV12-4,CASRPGWSGELFF,TGTGCCAGCAGACCCGGATGGTCGGGGGAGCTGTTTTTT
.,.,12,TRBJ1-2,TRBV12-3/TRBV12-4,CASTDSLYGYTF,TGTGCCAGCACGGACAGCTTATATGGCTACACCTTC
.,.,16,TRBJ2-5,TRBV4-2,CASSQGGSSIGETQYF,TGTGCCAGCAGCCAAGGTGGGTCAAGTATAGGAGAGACCCAGTACTTC
.,few,15,TRBJ2-2,TRBV7-9,CASSLMQGTTGELFF,TGTGCCAGCAGCCTGATGCAGGGGACCACCGGGGAGCTGTTTTTT
.,.,12,TRBJ1-1,TRBV11-3,CASSSPGALEFF,TGTGCCAGCAGCTCCCCAGGGGCCTTGGAGTTCTTT
.,once,14,TRBJ1-5,TRBV15,CATSRDLGVQPQHF,TGTGCCACCAGCAGAGATCTCGGGGTCCAGCCCCAGCATTTT
.,.,14,TRBJ1-5,TRBV7-3,CASSLGLSNQPQHF,TGTGCCAGCAGCTTAGGGCTTAGCAATCAGCCCCAGCATTTT
.,.,13,TRBJ2-5,TRBV18,CASSPRSLETQYF,TGTGCCAGCTCACCACGTAGTCTAGAGACCCAGTACTTC
.,once,13,TRBJ2-3,TRBV12-3/TRBV12-4,CASSFRGTDTQYF,TGTGCCAGCAGTTTCAGGGGCACAGATACGCAGTATTTT
TRBD1,.,15,TRBJ2-3,TRBV19,CASSILGQGTDTQYF,TGTGCCAGTAGTATCCTGGGACAGGGGACAGATACGCAGTATTTT
.,few,15,TRBJ2-3,TRBV9,CASSVTTTSTDTQYF,TGTGCCAGCAGCGTAACTACCACTAGCACAGATACGCAGTATTTT
TRBD1,.,17,TRBJ1-5,TRBV29-1,CSVDSTRDRSSNQPQHF,TGCAGCGTTGACAGTACGAGGGACAGGTCTAGCAATCAGCCCCAGCATTTT
TRBD2,.,16,TRBJ2-1,TRBV27,CASSARLAGGLNEQFF,TGTGCCAGCAGTGCAAGACTAGCGGGGGGGCTCAATGAGCAGTTCTTC
.,.,16,TRBJ1-5,TRBV6-4,CASRPSPRGGNQPQHF,TGTGCCAGCAGGCCCTCCCCCCGGGGTGGCAATCAGCCCCAGCATTTT
.,.,15,TRBJ2-5,TRBV19,CASGEAKQGDGTQYF,TGTGCCAGTGGGGAGGCTAAACAGGGAGATGGGACCCAGTACTTC
TRBD2,.,17,TRBJ2-3,TRBV12-5,CATGGTSGSPSTDTQYF,TGTGCTACCGGCGGAACTAGCGGTTCCCCTAGCACAGATACGCAGTATTTT
.,.,12,TRBJ2-3,TRBV6-1,CASSEGLGTQYF,TGTGCCAGCAGTGAGGGCTTGGGTACGCAGTATTTT
.,.,13,TRBJ1-5,TRBV6-5,CASSDRTNQPQHF,TGTGCCAGTAGCGACAGGACCAATCAGCCCCAGCATTTT
.,.,16,TRBJ2-3,TRBV9,CASSPSSGLFADTQYF,TGTGCCAGCAGCCCTTCTTCCGGGTTATTCGCAGATACGCAGTATTTT
.,.,11,TRBJ2-5,TRBV2,CASSYGETQYF,TGTGCCAGCAGTTATGGAGAGACCCAGTACTTC
.,.,11,TRBJ1-2,TRBV19,CASGQYKGYTF,TGTGCCAGTGGACAGTATAAGGGCTACACCTTC
.,.,13,TRBJ1-2,TRBV2,CASSEAWKYGYTF,TGTGCCAGCAGTGAAGCTTGGAAGTATGGCTACACCTTC
TRBD1,few,16,TRBJ1-5,TRBV7-2,CASSLGDRIFPQPQHF,TGTGCCAGCAGCTTAGGGGACAGAATTTTCCCTCAGCCCCAGCATTTT
.,.,14,TRBJ1-1,TRBV7-2,CASSFSGLNTEAFF,TGTGCCAGCAGCTTTTCAGGATTGAACACTGAAGCTTTCTTT
.,.,16,TRBJ1-1,TRBV4-3,CASSQDPGRGNTEAFF,TGCGCCAGCAGCCAAGATCCAGGCAGGGGGAACACTGAAGCTTTCTTT
.,.,14,TRBJ2-7,TRBV7-3,CASSPGSPPYEQYF,TGTGCCAGCAGCCCGGGGTCTCCTCCTTACGAGCAGTACTTC
TRBD1,.,14,TRBJ1-2,TRBV19,CASSPPGQSYGYTF,TGTGCCAGTAGTCCGCCGGGACAGAGCTATGGCTACACCTTC
.,.,15,TRBJ1-5,TRBV19,CASHTLGTPHQPQHF,TGTGCCAGTCATACTTTGGGCACTCCTCATCAGCCCCAGCATTTT
.,.,11,TRBJ2-7,TRBV10-1,CASSDDVEQYF,TGCGCCAGCAGTGATGACGTCGAGCAGTACTTC
.,.,14,TRBJ1-3,TRBV6-5,CASKSEPIGTTIYF,TGTGCCAGCAAGAGCGAGCCAATTGGGACCACCATATATTTT
TRBD2,.,13,TRBJ2-1,TRBV10-2,CASSTSGSNEQFF,TGCGCCAGCAGTACTAGCGGGAGCAATGAGCAGTTCTTC
.,.,13,TRBJ2-7,TRBV6-5,CASSSPQGNEQYF,TGTGCCAGCAGTTCCCCACAGGGTAACGAGCAGTACTTC
.,.,13,TRBJ2-7,TRBV12-3/TRBV12-4,CASTPGPYYEQYF,TGTGCCAGCACCCCGGGACCGTACTACGAGCAGTACTTC
.,.,15,TRBJ2-7,TRBV6-2/TRBV6-3,CASNPPERGRNEQYF,TGTGCCAGCAACCCCCCAGAAAGAGGGAGGAACGAGCAGTACTTC
TRBD2,.,15,TRBJ2-1,TRBV4-3,CASSQTAGGEHEQFF,TGCGCCAGCAGCCAAACAGCGGGGGGGGAGCATGAGCAGTTCTTC